This T cell receptor (beta chain) derives from a study of shared clonotypes between healthy human individuals. On the study more broadly: Those who served as donors were a couple of women and a few men between the ages of 18 and 49.

Investigators divided CD4+ cells into CD45RA+ naive and CD45RA-negative memory subsets. In the original workflow: ImmunoSEQ output lacked quality scores and full-length reads, limiting matched filtering. Assay: immunoSEQ multiplex PCR; the TCRdb copy retains only in-frame clones and omits some. V, J and clone size were drawn from that table, and D and trimming were deduced from the DNA. Of over a million clones listed, 95% to 99% were seen once; the top ten hold roughly 0.4%. Study results and limitations: Collection of samples was limited to blood; tissue repertoires likely differ.

The germline gives CDR1 SGHDT, CDR2 YYEEEE. The CDR3 contains 13 residues. V lost 0 bases and J lost 6, with 10 bases in between. Notes on this clone: The antigen is unknown.

V and J are TRBV5-6 and TRBJ2-7; D assignment may be TRBD1 or TRBD2 (6 bases each). The sample consisted of naive CD4+ T cells sorted from blood. The subset here: CD45RA+ positively selected. The clonotype was recovered from a man aged 25-45 years in good health. The CDR3 coding sequence is TGTGCCAGCAGCTTGGCGGGGGCCCCCGAGCAGTACTTC. Protein product: CASSLAGAPEQYF.